The sequence of this T cell receptor (beta chain) was determined in a study of Graves' ophthalmopathy and Graves' hyperthyroidism. Points from the study as a whole: The model's ophthalmopathy progression predictions had 55% to 71% sensitivity and 72% to 80% specificity.

Germline values: CDR1 DFQATT, CDR2 SNEGSKA (reference sequence). The CDR3 has 13 residues. Trimming removed 5 bases from V and 6 bases from J; junction bases left unmatched: 5. Serum thyroxine and TRAb, along with clinical symptoms, thyroid ultrasound and orbital computed tomography, were what diagnosis relied on. Turning to this clonotype: The antigen is not known.

Amplified material comprised TCR beta CDR3 regions derived from RNA transcripts. Scientists carried out first-round RT-PCR using HTBI primers and then a second-round multiplex PCR. TCRdb independently ran MiXCR on the multiplex PCR reads; one entry per CDR3 protein. Of 1 million to 1.3 million distinct CDR3 sequences listed, less than 45% are singletons. This sequence originates from an adult man with Graves' hyperthyroidism. The sequencing sample was made of peripheral blood or thyroid tissue (not recorded which). The V and J genes are TRBV20-1 and TRBJ2-2; TRBD1 aligns across 8 bases. In nucleotides, the CDR3 is TGCAGTGCTTCGGACAGGGAGGCCGGGGAGCTGTTTTTT. As protein: CSASDREAGELFF.